This passage covers 8 T cell receptor beta chains from one sample sequenced in a study of shared clonotypes between healthy human individuals. Measured with immunoSEQ multiplex PCR; TCRdb has only the in-frame clones, and not every one. Of some 1.5 million clones in the sample, roughly 97% were seen once. The sample comprised naive CD4+ T cells sorted from blood. Specified subset: CD45RA+ positively selected. Receptors were obtained from a man in his thirties or forties in good health.

The genes are TRBV11-2 and TRBJ2-3; unclear D gene. CDR1 SGHAT and CDR2 FQNNGV come from the germline V gene. The CDR3 runs 12 residues. V shed 4 bases and J shed 6 bases, with 8 bases lying between them. CDR3 protein: CASSSFLDTQYF. CDR3 nucleotides: TGTGCCAGCAGCTCTTTTCTCGATACGCAGTATTTT.

This chain uses TRBV6-9 with TRBJ2-5; tentatively, D is TRBD1 (5 bases). The CDR3 is 12 residues long. V was clipped by 7 bases and J by 5 bases, with 11 bases between them. Germline CDR1 and CDR2: MNHGY and SVAAGI. The CDR3 nucleotides are TGTGCCAGCACCCGTTGGGGCGAGACCCAGTACTTC. The encoded protein is CASTRWGETQYF.

The rearrangement links TRBV7-6 to TRBJ2-1, with TRBD2 identical over 10 bases. The CDR3 covers 16 residues. V trimming: 1 base; J trimming: 8 bases; junction bases outside the gene matches: 8. The V gene's germline CDR1 is SGHVS and CDR2 FNYEAQ. The CDR3 nucleotides are TGTGCCAGCAGCTTAGTTCCAGCGGGAGGGCCCGATGAGCAGTTCTTC. This gives the protein CASSLVPAGGPDEQFF.

V usage is TRBV5-6 and J usage is TRBJ1-1; D is uncertain. CDR3 length equals 13 residues. Trimming cost V 6 bases and J 3 bases, with 12 bases left between them. CDR1 and CDR2 from the germline V gene are SGHDT and YYEEEE. The CDR3 spells CASKLTEDTEAFF. DNA of the CDR3: TGTGCCAGCAAACTTACAGAGGACACTGAAGCTTTCTTT.

The gene calls are TRBV6-4 and TRBJ2-7, with D possibly matching TRBD1 (6 bases). The V gene lost 5 bases and the J gene lost 2 bases, with 13 bases spanning the gap. Germline-derived CDR1 and CDR2 are MRHNA and SNTAGT. The CDR3 spans 14 residues. CDR3 sequence (DNA): TGTGCCAGCAGTCCCAGCAGGGGTACCTACGAGCAGTACTTC. Protein sequence: CASSPSRGTYEQYF.

The CDR3 DNA follows: TGCGCCAGCAGCTTGCCCAAACCTATGACAGGGATATCGAACACCGGGGAGCTGTTTTTT. Translated, it gives CASSLPKPMTGISNTGELFF. The gene calls are TRBV5-1 and TRBJ2-2; 7 nucleotides align to TRBD1. V lost 1 base to trimming and J lost 0 bases; unmatched junction nucleotides: 15. The length of the CDR3 is 20 residues. Germline CDR1 is SGHRS and CDR2 is YFSETQ.

The chain couples TRBV7-9 to TRBJ2-7; 8 bases are shared with TRBD2. The CDR3 consists of 16 residues. Germline V gene sequence: CDR1 SEHNR, CDR2 FQNEAQ (reference sequence). V lost 2 bases to trimming and J lost 0 bases; unmatched junction nucleotides: 6. CDR3 loop: CASSLWLAGSSYEQYF. Written as DNA, the CDR3 is TGTGCCAGCAGCTTATGGTTAGCGGGGAGCTCCTACGAGCAGTACTTC.

The chain has TRBV6-1 and TRBJ2-1, with a possible D match to TRBD1 (6 bases). V was trimmed by 8 bases and J by 0 bases, leaving 14 bases between them. Per germline, CDR1 MNHNS and CDR2 SASEGT. This CDR3 region has 15 residues. The DNA for the CDR3 is TGTGCCAGCCAAGGGGGTGGGAGCTCCTACAATGAGCAGTTCTTC. As protein: CASQGGGSSYNEQFF.